This paragraph covers one T cell receptor beta chain sequence. The data are from a study of blood T cell repertoires in COVID-19. Study overall: Acute-phase and convalescent COVID-19 samples originated in the United States, Italy and Spain. Sources were T cells, B-cell-depleted T cells, or PBMCs; the material itself was cDNA or gDNA.

The assay was immunoSEQ multiplex PCR, and TCRdb's table has in-frame clones only and misses some. Of approximately 300,000 clones in the sample, 86% are singletons; the top ten hold around 1.5%. The ends were cut back, 5 bases at V and 0 bases at J, with 11 bases in the middle. CDR1 is SGHTA and CDR2 is FQGNSA in the germline V gene. This CDR3 has 15 amino acids. The rearrangement links TRBV7-2 to TRBJ1-3; D perhaps matches TRBD1 (5 bases). Sequenced material: peripheral blood. The sequence derives from a woman aged 50 to 60 with acute or convalescent COVID-19. The CDR3 DNA is TGTGCCAGCAGCCCCGACAGATACTCTGGAAACACCATATATTTT. Its translation: CASSPDRYSGNTIYF.